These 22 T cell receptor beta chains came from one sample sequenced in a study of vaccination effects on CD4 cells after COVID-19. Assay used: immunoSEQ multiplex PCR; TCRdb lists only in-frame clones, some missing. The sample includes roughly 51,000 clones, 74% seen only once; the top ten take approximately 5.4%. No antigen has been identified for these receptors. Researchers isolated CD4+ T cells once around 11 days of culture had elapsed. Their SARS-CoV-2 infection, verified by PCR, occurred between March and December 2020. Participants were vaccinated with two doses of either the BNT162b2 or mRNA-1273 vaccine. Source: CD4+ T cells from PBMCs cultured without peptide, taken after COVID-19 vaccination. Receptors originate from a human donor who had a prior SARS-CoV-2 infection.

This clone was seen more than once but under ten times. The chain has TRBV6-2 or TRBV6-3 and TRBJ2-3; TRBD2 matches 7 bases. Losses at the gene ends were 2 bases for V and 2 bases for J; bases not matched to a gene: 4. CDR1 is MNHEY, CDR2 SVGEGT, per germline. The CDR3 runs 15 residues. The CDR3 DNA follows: TGTGCCAGCAGTTACGGACTAGTGATCACAGATACGCAGTATTTT. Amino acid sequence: CASSYGLVITDTQYF.

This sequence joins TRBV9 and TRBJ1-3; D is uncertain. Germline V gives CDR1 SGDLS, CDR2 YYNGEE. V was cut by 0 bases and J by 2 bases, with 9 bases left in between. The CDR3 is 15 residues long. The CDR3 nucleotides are TGTGCCAGCAGCGTAGAACCTACCCCTGGAAACACCATATATTTT. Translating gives CASSVEPTPGNTIYF.

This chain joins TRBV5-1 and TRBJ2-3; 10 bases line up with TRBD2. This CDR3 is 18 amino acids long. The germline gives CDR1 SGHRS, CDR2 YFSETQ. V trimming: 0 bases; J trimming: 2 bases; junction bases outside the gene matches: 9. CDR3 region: CASSLAPSGGLLTDTQYF. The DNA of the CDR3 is TGCGCCAGCAGCTTGGCGCCTAGCGGGGGACTACTCACAGATACGCAGTATTTT.

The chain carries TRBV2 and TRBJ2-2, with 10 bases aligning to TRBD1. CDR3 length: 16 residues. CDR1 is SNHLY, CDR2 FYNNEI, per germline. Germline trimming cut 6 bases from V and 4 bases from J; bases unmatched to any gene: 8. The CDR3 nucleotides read TGTGCCAGCAGGGAGACAGGGGGCGCGTTCACCGGGGAGCTGTTTTTT. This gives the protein CASRETGGAFTGELFF.

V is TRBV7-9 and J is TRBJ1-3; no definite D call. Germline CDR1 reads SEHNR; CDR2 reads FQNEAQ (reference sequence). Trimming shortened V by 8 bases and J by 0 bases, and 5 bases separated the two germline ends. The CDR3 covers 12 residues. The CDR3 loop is CASEPSGNTIYF. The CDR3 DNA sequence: TGTGCCAGCGAGCCCTCTGGAAACACCATATATTTT.

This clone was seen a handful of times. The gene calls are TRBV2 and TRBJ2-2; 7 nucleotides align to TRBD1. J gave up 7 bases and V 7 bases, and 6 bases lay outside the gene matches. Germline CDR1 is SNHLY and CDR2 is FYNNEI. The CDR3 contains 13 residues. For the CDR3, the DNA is TGTGCCAGCACCTCCACAGGGGTCGGGGAGCTGTTTTTT. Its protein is CASTSTGVGELFF.

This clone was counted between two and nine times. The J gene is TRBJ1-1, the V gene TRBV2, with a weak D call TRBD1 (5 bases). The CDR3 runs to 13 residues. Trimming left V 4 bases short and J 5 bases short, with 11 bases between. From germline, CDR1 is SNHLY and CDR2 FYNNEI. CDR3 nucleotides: TGTGCCAGCAGTGTGGGGGTGGGGACTGAAGCTTTCTTT. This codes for CASSVGVGTEAFF.

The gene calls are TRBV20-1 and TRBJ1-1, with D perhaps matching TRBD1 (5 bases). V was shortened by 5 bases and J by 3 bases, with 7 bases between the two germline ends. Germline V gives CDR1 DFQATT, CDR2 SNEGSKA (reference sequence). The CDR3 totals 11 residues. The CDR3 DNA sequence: TGCAGTGCTGGGGGGTACACTGAAGCTTTCTTT. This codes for CSAGGYTEAFF.

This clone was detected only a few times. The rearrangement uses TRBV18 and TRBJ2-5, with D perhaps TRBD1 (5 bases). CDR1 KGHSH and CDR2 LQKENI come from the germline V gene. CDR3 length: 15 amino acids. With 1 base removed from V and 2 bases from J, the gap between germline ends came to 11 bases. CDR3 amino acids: CASSPLGPPQETQYF. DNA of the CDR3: TGTGCCAGCTCACCACTGGGGCCTCCACAAGAGACCCAGTACTTC. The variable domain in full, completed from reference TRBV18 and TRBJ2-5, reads NAGVMQNPRHLVRRRGQEARLRCSPMKGHSHVYWYRQLPEEGLKFMVYLQKENIIDESGMPKERFSAEFPKEGPSILRIQQVVRGDSAAYFCASSPLGPPQETQYFGPGTRLLVL.

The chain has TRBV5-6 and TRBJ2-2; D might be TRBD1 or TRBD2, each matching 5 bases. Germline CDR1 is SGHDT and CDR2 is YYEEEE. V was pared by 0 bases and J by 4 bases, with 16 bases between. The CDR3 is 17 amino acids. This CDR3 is CASSLVFGGDGTGELFF. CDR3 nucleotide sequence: TGTGCCAGCAGCTTGGTTTTTGGGGGTGATGGCACCGGGGAGCTGTTTTTT. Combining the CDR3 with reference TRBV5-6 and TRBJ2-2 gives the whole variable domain DAGVTQSPTHLIKTRGQQVTLRCSPKSGHDTVSWYQQALGQGPQFIFQYYEEEERQRGNFPDRFSGHQFPNYSSELNVNALLLGDSALYLCASSLVFGGDGTGELFFGEGSRLTVL.

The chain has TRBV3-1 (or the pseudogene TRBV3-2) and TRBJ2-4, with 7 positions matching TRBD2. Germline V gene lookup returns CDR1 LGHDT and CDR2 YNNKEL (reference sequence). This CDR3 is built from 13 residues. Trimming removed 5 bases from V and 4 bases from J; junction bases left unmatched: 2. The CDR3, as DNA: TGTGCCAGCAGCGACGGGAGGAAAAACATTCAGTACTTC. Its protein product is CASSDGRKNIQYF.

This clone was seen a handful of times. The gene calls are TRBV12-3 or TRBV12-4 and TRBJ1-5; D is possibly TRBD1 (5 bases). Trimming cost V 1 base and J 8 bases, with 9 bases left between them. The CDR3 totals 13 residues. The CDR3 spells CASSLVVREPQHF. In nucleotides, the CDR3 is TGTGCCAGCAGTTTAGTCGTCAGGGAGCCCCAGCATTTT.

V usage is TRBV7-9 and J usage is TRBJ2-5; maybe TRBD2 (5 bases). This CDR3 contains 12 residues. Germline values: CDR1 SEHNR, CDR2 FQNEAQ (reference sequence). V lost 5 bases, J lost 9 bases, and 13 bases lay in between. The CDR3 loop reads CASSEGPRPQYF. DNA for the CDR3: TGTGCCAGCAGCGAGGGTCCGAGACCCCAGTACTTC.

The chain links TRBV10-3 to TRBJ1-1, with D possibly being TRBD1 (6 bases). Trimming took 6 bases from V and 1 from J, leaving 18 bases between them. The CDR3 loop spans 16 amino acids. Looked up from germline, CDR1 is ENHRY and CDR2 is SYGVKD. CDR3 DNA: TGTGCCATCAGACCCAGGGGTCCCCAGGGGAACACTGAAGCTTTCTTT. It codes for CAIRPRGPQGNTEAFF.

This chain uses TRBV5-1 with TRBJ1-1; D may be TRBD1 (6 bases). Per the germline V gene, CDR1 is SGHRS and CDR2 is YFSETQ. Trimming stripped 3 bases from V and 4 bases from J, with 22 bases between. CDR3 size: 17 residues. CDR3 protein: CASSSLAAGVGATEAFF. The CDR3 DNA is TGCGCCAGCAGCTCATTGGCGGCAGGGGTTGGTGCCACTGAAGCTTTCTTT.

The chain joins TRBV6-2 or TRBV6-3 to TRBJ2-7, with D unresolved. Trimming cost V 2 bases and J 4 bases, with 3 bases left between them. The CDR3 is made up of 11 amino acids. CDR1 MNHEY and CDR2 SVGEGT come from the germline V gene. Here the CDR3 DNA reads TGTGCCAGCAGTTACCAATACGAGCAGTACTTC. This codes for CASSYQYEQYF.

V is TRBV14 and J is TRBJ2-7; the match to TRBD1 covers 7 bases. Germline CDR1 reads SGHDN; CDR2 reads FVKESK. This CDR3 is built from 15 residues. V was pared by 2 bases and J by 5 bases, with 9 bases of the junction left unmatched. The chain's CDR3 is CASSQHQGVRDEQYF. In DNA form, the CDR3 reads TGTGCCAGCAGCCAACACCAGGGGGTGCGGGACGAGCAGTACTTC.

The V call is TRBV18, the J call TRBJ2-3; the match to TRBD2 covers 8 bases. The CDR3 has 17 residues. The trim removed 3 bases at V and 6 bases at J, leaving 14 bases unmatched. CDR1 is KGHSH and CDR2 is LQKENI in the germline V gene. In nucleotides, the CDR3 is TGTGCCAGCTCACCTCAGGCTAGCGGGCCCCTGGGGGATACGCAGTATTTT. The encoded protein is CASSPQASGPLGDTQYF.

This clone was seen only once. The CDR3 DNA reads as TGTGCCAGTAGTAGGGCCCCGGCTAGCGGGAGGCAACTTGAGCAGTTCTTC. This gives the protein CASSRAPASGRQLEQFF. The chain employs TRBV19 and TRBJ2-1; 11 bases match TRBD2. Germline V lookup: CDR1 LNHDA, CDR2 SQIVND (reference sequence). The length of the CDR3 is 17 residues. V was pared by 4 bases and J by 9 bases, with 14 bases of the junction left unmatched.

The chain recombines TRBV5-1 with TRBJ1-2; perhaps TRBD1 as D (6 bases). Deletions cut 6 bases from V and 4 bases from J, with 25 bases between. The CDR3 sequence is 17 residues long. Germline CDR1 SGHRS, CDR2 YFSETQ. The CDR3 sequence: CASTRGATSGESYGYTF. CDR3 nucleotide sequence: TGCGCCAGCACCCGTGGGGCGACTTCAGGGGAGAGCTATGGCTACACCTTC. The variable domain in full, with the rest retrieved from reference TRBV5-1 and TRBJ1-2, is KAGVTQTPRYLIKTRGQQVTLSCSPISGHRSVSWYQQTPGQGLQFLFEYFSETQRNKGNFPGRFSGRQFSNSRSEMNVSTLELGDSALYLCASTRGATSGESYGYTFGSGTRLTVV.

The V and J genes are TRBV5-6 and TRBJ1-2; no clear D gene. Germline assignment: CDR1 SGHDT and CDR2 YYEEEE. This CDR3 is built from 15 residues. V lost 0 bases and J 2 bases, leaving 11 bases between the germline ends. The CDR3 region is CASSLVSAGNYGYTF. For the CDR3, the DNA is TGTGCCAGCAGCTTGGTTTCAGCTGGAAACTATGGCTACACCTTC.

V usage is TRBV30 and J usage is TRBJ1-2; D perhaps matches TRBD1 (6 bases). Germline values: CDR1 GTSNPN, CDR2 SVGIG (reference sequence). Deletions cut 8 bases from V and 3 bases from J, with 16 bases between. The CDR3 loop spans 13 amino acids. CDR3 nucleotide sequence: TGTGCCAATGGGCAGGGGACGTACTATGGCTACACCTTC. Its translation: CANGQGTYYGYTF. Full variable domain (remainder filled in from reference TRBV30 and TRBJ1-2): SQTIHQWPATLVQPVGSPLSLECTVEGTSNPNLYWYRQAAGRGLQLLFYSVGIGQISSEVPQNLSASRPQDRQFILSSKKLLLSDSGFYLCANGQGTYYGYTFGSGTRLTVV.